The rows below give T cell receptor beta chains drawn from one sample of a study of Graves' ophthalmopathy and Graves' hyperthyroidism. TCRdb redid the calling of the multiplex PCR reads with MiXCR, one entry per CDR3 protein. The table lists over a million distinct CDR3 sequences, 36% of them singletons. Sequencing was done on a sample of peripheral blood or thyroid tissue (not recorded which). The receptors here all came from an adult man with Graves' hyperthyroidism. Both conserved end residues are part of each CDR3. D genes are given only for firm matches. Not every row has a clone size; where given, it reads once, few, many or a size class.

size: few
D: TRBD1
V: TRBV7-2
J: TRBJ2-7
CDR3: CASSFKQGSYEQYF
DNA: TGTGCCAGCAGCTTTAAACAGGGGTCCTACGAGCAGTACTTC

size: once
D: .
V: TRBV29-1
J: TRBJ1-2
CDR3: CSPTTGNYGYTF
DNA: TGCAGCCCCACGACGGGGAACTATGGCTACACCTTC

size: few
D: .
V: TRBV3-1
J: TRBJ1-5
CDR3: CASSPPGDQPQHF
DNA: TGTGCCAGCAGCCCCCCAGGGGATCAGCCCCAGCATTTT

size: .
D: .
V: TRBV10-3
J: TRBJ1-2
CDR3: CAISEDRTGNGYTF
DNA: TGTGCCATCAGTGAGGATAGGACCGGAAATGGCTACACCTTC

size: .
D: TRBD2
V: TRBV20-1
J: TRBJ2-5
CDR3: CSAIRGLADETQYF
DNA: TGCAGTGCTATTAGGGGACTAGCAGACGAGACCCAGTACTTC

size: .
D: .
V: TRBV24-1
J: TRBJ1-2
CDR3: CATSKTATSIYGYTF
DNA: TGTGCCACCAGCAAGACAGCGACGAGTATCTATGGCTACACCTTC

size: .
D: .
V: TRBV5-1
J: TRBJ1-4
CDR3: CASSPGRTGEKLFF
DNA: TGCGCCAGCAGCCCCGGCCGTACTGGCGAAAAACTGTTTTTT

size: .
D: TRBD1
V: TRBV24-1
J: TRBJ1-2
CDR3: CALRGNYGYTF
DNA: TGTGCCCTCAGGGGGAACTATGGCTACACCTTC

size: few
D: .
V: TRBV3-1
J: TRBJ1-1
CDR3: CASSQGLPAFF
DNA: TGTGCCAGCAGCCAGGGGCTTCCAGCTTTCTTT

size: many
D: .
V: TRBV15
J: TRBJ1-6
CDR3: CATSRRQGPPSPLHF
DNA: TGTGCCACCAGCAGACGTCAGGGACCCCCTTCACCCCTCCACTTT

size: .
D: TRBD1
V: TRBV5-5
J: TRBJ2-5
CDR3: CASSPSWTGKETQYF
DNA: TGTGCCAGCAGCCCGAGCTGGACAGGGAAAGAGACCCAGTACTTC